Listed here are 18 T cell receptor beta chains from one sample, sequenced in a study of shared clonotypes between healthy human individuals. The naive CD8 population came from CD45RO-negative cells selected for CCR7, without terminally differentiated effector memory CD45RA+ cells. Clones were read by immunoSEQ multiplex PCR, and TCRdb kept only the in-frame ones, dropping some. Of about 580,000 clones listed, more than 95% are singletons. Sequencing was done on a sample of naive CD8+ T cells sorted from blood. The origin of the receptors is a man under 40 in good health.

The rearrangement links TRBV6-1 to TRBJ2-7; the D gene is possibly TRBD1 (6 bases). Per germline, CDR1 MNHNS and CDR2 SASEGT. CDR3 size: 14 residues. V was clipped by 3 bases and J by 3 bases, with 12 bases between them. The CDR3 nucleotides are TGTGCCAGCAGTGACTGGGACATCCTCTACGAGCAGTACTTC. Its protein product is CASSDWDILYEQYF.

The chain carries TRBV27 and TRBJ1-2; tentative D call: TRBD1 (5 bases). Trimming left V 1 base short and J 2 bases short, with 11 bases between. Per germline, CDR1 MNHEY and CDR2 SMNVEV (reference sequence). The CDR3 length is 15 residues. Here the CDR3 reads CASSLYIGDNYGYTF. The CDR3 DNA sequence: TGTGCCAGCAGTTTATATATCGGGGACAACTATGGCTACACCTTC.

The chain joins TRBV4-2 to TRBJ2-7, with no clear D. From germline, CDR1 is LGHNA and CDR2 YNFKEQ. This CDR3 spans 13 amino acids. V was clipped by 4 bases and J by 4 bases, with 11 bases between them. As DNA, the CDR3 is TGTGCCAGCAGCCCCGGCTGGGGTTACGAGCAGTACTTC. It yields the protein CASSPGWGYEQYF.

The rearrangement uses TRBV2 and TRBJ1-5; no reliable D call. V lost 5 bases and J 3 bases, leaving 11 bases between the germline ends. Germline CDR1 reads SNHLY; CDR2 reads FYNNEI. The CDR3 length is 14 residues. The CDR3 nucleotides are TGTGCCAGCAGTCCGGAAGGCATCAATCAGCCCCAGCATTTT. It specifies CASSPEGINQPQHF.

The chain has TRBV7-9 and TRBJ2-7, with a possible D match to TRBD1 (5 bases). This CDR3 is built from 14 residues. Trimming stripped 4 bases from V and 6 bases from J, with 16 bases between. Germline V gene sequence: CDR1 SEHNR, CDR2 FQNEAQ (reference sequence). In DNA, the CDR3 is TGTGCCAGCAGCTCCTCAACAGGACGAGGCGAGCAGTACTTC. The encoded protein is CASSSSTGRGEQYF.

For this clone: The sample carries other DNA sequences with the same CDR3. The rearrangement links TRBV6-5 to TRBJ2-7; 8 bases align to TRBD2. The V segment lost 0 bases and the J segment 0 bases; nucleotides outside the gene matches: 1. The CDR3 covers 15 residues. The germline CDR1 and CDR2 sequences are MNHEY and SVGAGI. CDR3 protein: CASSYSSGSSYEQYF. For the CDR3, the DNA is TGTGCCAGCAGTTACTCGAGCGGGAGCTCCTACGAGCAGTACTTC.

The V gene is TRBV4-3, the J gene TRBJ2-3; TRBD2 matches 8 bases. In germline, CDR1 is LGHNA, CDR2 YSLEER. V trimming: 8 bases; J trimming: 1 base; junction bases outside the gene matches: 5. This CDR3 has 14 amino acids. For the CDR3, the DNA is TGCGCCAGCGGGAGCGGGAGCCGCACAGATACGCAGTATTTT. Translation: CASGSGSRTDTQYF.

The V and J genes are TRBV4-3 and TRBJ2-7; D may be TRBD1 (7 bases). From germline, CDR1 is LGHNA and CDR2 YSLEER. Between the trimmed V and J ends, which lost 0 bases and 3 bases, there was a span of 12 bases. The CDR3 loop spans 15 amino acids. The CDR3 here is CASSQDPGGNYEQYF. DNA for the CDR3: TGCGCCAGCAGCCAAGATCCAGGGGGGAACTACGAGCAGTACTTC.

In this sample, this clone turned up once. CDR3 in amino acids: CASSDRGGASYEQYF. Written as DNA, the CDR3 is TGTGCCAGCAGTGACAGGGGTGGAGCGTCCTACGAGCAGTACTTC. The chain combines TRBV25-1 with TRBJ2-7, with D possibly being TRBD1 (6 bases). V dropped 3 bases and J dropped 1 base, with 13 bases sitting between them. The CDR3 loop spans 15 amino acids. Germline V lookup: CDR1 MGHDK, CDR2 SYGVNS.

This chain joins TRBV9 and TRBJ2-7; TRBD2 agrees at 7 bases. Germline V CDR1 and CDR2: SGDLS, YYNGEE. V was pared by 6 bases and J by 3 bases, with 9 bases of the junction left unmatched. This CDR3 is 14 amino acids long. The CDR3 DNA reads as TGTGCCAGCACCCCCGGGGAGGGCCTCTACGAGCAGTACTTC. Translated, it gives CASTPGEGLYEQYF.

This clone was detected a few times. The chain links TRBV10-1 to TRBJ1-1; D gene uncertain. The CDR3 totals 12 residues. Trimming took 6 bases from V and 1 from J, leaving 6 bases between them. Germline V gene sequence: CDR1 WNHNN, CDR2 SYGVQD (reference sequence). In DNA form, the CDR3 reads TGCGCCAGCAGACCCAGGAACACTGAAGCTTTCTTT. Translation: CASRPRNTEAFF.

This clone was observed once. The chain employs TRBV4-1 and TRBJ2-5; TRBD2 matches at 11 bases. CDR1 and CDR2 (germline): MGHRA, YSYEKL. V shed 2 bases, J shed 3 bases, and the junction held 5 bases outside the gene matches. The length of the CDR3 is 16 residues. CDR3 coding DNA: TGCGCCAGCAGCCAATTTAGCGGGAGGGCTGAAGAGACCCAGTACTTC. Translated, it gives CASSQFSGRAEETQYF.

V is TRBV9 and J is TRBJ2-3; maybe TRBD1 (5 bases). The CDR3 has 17 residues. Germline-derived CDR1 and CDR2 are SGDLS and YYNGEE. With 4 bases removed from V and 0 bases from J, the gap between germline ends came to 18 bases. This chain's CDR3 is CASSPHLRAGSTDTQYF. CDR3 in DNA: TGTGCCAGCAGCCCCCACCTTCGGGCAGGGAGCACAGATACGCAGTATTTT.

The chain employs TRBV7-9 and TRBJ2-2; 7 bases fit TRBD1. The V and J ends lost 5 bases and 6 bases, in that order; junction bases with no gene match: 12. Germline V lookup: CDR1 SEHNR, CDR2 FQNEAQ (reference sequence). The CDR3 consists of 16 residues. The CDR3 loop is CASSPRQGMSAGELFF. For the CDR3, the DNA is TGTGCCAGCAGCCCGCGACAGGGAATGAGCGCCGGGGAGCTGTTTTTT. The variable domain in full, completed from reference TRBV7-9 and TRBJ2-2, reads DTGVSQNPRHKITKRGQNVTFRCDPISEHNRLYWYRQTLGQGPEFLTYFQNEAQLEKSRLLSDRFSAERPKGSFSTLEIQRTEQGDSAMYLCASSPRQGMSAGELFFGEGSRLTVL.

The CDR3 loop is CASSPDQPGELFF. The CDR3 region has the DNA TGTGCCAGCAGTCCGGACCAACCCGGGGAGCTGTTTTTT. V is TRBV27 and J is TRBJ2-2; D is unresolved. V dropped 5 bases and J dropped 6 bases, with 10 bases sitting between them. The germline V gene has CDR1 MNHEY and CDR2 SMNVEV (reference sequence). The CDR3 totals 13 residues.

V gene TRBV7-9 combines with J gene TRBJ2-3; TRBD2 might be the D (5 bases). Deletions cut 5 bases from V and 0 bases from J, with 21 bases between. The CDR3 sequence is 18 residues long. CDR1 is SEHNR and CDR2 is FQNEAQ in the germline V gene (reference sequence). Written as DNA, the CDR3 is TGTGCCAGCAGCCCTAGTGCCCCGCGTGCGGGTAGCACAGATACGCAGTATTTT. Translation gives CASSPSAPRAGSTDTQYF.

The chain joins TRBV7-9 to TRBJ2-1, with D tentatively TRBD2 (5 bases). The V end was cut by 5 bases, the J end by 6 bases, with 8 bases between. CDR3 length equals 12 residues. The germline V gene encodes CDR1 SEHNR and CDR2 FQNEAQ (reference sequence). CDR3 in amino acids: CASSTEVNEQFF. In nucleotides, the CDR3 is TGTGCCAGCAGCACGGAGGTCAATGAGCAGTTCTTC.

The sample holds one count of this clone. The rearrangement uses TRBV7-8 and TRBJ2-5, with TRBD1 identical over 7 bases. The CDR3 loop spans 14 amino acids. With 5 bases clipped from V and 2 bases from J, the junction kept 5 bases outside the gene matches. Germline CDR1 is SGHVS and CDR2 is FQNEAQ. The CDR3 region has the DNA TGTGCCAGCAGCCATGTGGGACAGCAAGAGACCCAGTACTTC. Its translation is CASSHVGQQETQYF.